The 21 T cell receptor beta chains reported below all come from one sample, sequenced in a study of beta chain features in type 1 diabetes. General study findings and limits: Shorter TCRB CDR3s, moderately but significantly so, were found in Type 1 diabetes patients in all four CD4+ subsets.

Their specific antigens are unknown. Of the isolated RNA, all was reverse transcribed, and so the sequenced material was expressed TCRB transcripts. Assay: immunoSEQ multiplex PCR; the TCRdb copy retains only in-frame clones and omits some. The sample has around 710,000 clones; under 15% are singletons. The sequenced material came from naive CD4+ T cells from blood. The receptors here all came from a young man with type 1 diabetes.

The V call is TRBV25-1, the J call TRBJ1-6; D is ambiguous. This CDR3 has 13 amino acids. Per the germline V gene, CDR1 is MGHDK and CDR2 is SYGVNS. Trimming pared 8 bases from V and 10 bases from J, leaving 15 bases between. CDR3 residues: CASGRQAESPLHF. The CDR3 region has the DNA TGTGCCAGCGGTCGGCAGGCTGAGTCACCCCTCCACTTT.

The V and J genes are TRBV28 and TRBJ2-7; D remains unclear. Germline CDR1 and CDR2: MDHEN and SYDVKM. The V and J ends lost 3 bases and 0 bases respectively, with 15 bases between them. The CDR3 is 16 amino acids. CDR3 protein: CASSFPRGTASYEQYF. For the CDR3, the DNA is TGTGCCAGCAGTTTCCCCCGAGGAACAGCCTCCTACGAGCAGTACTTC.

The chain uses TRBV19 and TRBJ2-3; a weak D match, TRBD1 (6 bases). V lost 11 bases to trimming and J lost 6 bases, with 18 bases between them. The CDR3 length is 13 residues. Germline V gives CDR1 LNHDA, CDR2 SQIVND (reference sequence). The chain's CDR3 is CAASEGVADTQYF. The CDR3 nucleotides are TGTGCCGCATCCGAGGGGGTTGCGGATACGCAGTATTTT.

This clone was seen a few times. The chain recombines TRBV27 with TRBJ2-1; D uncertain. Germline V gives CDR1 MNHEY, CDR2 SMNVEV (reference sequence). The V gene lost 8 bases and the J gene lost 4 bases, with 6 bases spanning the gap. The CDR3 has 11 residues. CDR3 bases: TGTGCCAGCGGGTCGTACAATGAGCAGTTCTTC. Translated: CASGSYNEQFF.

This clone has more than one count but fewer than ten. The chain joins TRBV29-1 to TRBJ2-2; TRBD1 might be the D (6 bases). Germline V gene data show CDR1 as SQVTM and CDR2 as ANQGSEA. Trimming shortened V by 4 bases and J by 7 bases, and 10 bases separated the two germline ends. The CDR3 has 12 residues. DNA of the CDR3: TGCAGCGTTGGGGGGCGCGGCGGGGAGCTGTTTTTT. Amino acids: CSVGGRGGELFF.

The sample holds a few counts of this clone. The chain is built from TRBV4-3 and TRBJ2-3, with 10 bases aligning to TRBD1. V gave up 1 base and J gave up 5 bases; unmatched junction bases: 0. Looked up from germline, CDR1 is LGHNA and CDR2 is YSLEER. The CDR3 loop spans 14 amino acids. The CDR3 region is CASSQGTGGDTQYF. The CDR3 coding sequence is TGCGCCAGCAGCCAAGGGACAGGGGGAGATACGCAGTATTTT.

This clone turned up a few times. CDR3 region: CASSVLAGGIETQYF. The CDR3 nucleotides are TGTGCCAGCAGCGTACTGGCGGGGGGGATAGAGACCCAGTACTTC. The rearrangement uses TRBV9 and TRBJ2-5, with 9 bases lining up with TRBD2. The trim removed 1 base at V and 4 bases at J, leaving 5 bases unmatched. From germline, CDR1 is SGDLS and CDR2 YYNGEE. CDR3 size: 15 residues.

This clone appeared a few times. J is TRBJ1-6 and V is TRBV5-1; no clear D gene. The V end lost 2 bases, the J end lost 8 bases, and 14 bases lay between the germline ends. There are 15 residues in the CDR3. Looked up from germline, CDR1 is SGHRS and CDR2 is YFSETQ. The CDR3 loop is CASSFASFSDSPLHF. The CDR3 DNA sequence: TGCGCCAGCAGCTTCGCAAGTTTTTCGGATTCACCCCTCCACTTT.

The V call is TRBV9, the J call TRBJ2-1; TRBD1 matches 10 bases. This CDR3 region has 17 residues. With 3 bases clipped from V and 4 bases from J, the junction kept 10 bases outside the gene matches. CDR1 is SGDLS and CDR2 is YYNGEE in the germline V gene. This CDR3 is CASSERSTGGRYNEQFF. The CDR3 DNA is TGTGCCAGCAGCGAGCGATCGACAGGGGGCCGGTACAATGAGCAGTTCTTC.

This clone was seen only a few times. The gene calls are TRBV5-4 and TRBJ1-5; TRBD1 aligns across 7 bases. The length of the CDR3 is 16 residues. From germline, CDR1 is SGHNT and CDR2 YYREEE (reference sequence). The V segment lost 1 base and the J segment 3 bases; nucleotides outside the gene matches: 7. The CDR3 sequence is CASSLKGAGDNQPQHF. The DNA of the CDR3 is TGTGCCAGCAGCTTGAAGGGGGCTGGGGACAATCAGCCCCAGCATTTT.

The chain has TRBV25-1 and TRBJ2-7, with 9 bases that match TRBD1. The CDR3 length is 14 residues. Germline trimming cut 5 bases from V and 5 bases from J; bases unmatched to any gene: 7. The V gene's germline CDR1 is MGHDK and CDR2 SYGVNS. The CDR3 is CASSTGTGIHEQYF. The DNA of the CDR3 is TGTGCCAGCAGTACCGGGACAGGGATACACGAGCAGTACTTC.

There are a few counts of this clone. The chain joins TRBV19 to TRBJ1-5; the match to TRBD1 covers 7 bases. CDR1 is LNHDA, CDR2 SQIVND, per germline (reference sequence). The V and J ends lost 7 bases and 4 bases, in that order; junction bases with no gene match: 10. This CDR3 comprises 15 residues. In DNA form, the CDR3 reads TGTGCCAGTATCTATTCCGGGACAGCAAATCAGCCCCAGCATTTT. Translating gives CASIYSGTANQPQHF. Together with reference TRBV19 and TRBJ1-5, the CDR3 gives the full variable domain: DGGITQSPKYLFRKEGQNVTLSCEQNLNHDAMYWYRQDPGQGLRLIYYSQIVNDFQKGDIAEGYSVSREKKESFPLTVTSAQKNPTAFYLCASIYSGTANQPQHFGDGTRLSIL.

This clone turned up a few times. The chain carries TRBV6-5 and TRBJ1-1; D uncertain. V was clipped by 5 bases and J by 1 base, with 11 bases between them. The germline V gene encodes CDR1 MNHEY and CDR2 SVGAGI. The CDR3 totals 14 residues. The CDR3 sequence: CASSGSRANTEAFF. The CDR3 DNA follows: TGTGCCAGCAGTGGATCGCGAGCGAACACTGAAGCTTTCTTT.

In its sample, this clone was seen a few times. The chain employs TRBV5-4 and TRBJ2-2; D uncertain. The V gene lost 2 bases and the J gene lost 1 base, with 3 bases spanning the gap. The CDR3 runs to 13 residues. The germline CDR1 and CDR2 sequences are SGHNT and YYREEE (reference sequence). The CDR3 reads CASSFGNTGELFF. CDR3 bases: TGTGCCAGCAGCTTCGGGAACACCGGGGAGCTGTTTTTT.

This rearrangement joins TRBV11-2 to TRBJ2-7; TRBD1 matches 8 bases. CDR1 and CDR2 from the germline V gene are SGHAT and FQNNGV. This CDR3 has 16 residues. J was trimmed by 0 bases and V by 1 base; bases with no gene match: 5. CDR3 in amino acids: CASSLVQGAPSYEQYF. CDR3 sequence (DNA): TGTGCCAGCAGCTTAGTTCAGGGGGCCCCCTCCTACGAGCAGTACTTC.

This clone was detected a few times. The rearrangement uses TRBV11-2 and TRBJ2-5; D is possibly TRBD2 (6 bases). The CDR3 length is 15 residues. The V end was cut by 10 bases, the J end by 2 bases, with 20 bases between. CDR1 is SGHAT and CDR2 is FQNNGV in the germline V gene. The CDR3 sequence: CATHRGGLGQETQYF. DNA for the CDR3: TGTGCCACTCATCGGGGAGGTTTGGGTCAAGAGACCCAGTACTTC.

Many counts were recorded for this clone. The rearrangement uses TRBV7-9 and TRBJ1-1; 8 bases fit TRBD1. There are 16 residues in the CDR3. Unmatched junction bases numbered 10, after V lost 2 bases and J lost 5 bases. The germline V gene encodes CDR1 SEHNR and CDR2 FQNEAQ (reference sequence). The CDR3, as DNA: TGTGCCAGCAGCTTACCCCTAGGACAGGGCACGACTGAAGCTTTCTTT. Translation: CASSLPLGQGTTEAFF.

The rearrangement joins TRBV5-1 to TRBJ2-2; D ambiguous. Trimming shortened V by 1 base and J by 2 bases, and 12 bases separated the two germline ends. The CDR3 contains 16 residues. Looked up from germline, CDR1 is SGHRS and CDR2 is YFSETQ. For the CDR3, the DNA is TGCGCCAGCAGCTTGTTAATGAGAGAAAACACCGGGGAGCTGTTTTTT. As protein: CASSLLMRENTGELFF.

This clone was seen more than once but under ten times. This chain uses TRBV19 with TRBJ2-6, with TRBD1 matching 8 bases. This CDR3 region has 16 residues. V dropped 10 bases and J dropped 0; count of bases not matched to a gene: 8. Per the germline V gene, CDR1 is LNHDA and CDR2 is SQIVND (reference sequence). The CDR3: CATTGVRPSGANVLTF. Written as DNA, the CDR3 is TGTGCCACGACAGGGGTTCGCCCCTCTGGGGCCAACGTCCTGACTTTC.

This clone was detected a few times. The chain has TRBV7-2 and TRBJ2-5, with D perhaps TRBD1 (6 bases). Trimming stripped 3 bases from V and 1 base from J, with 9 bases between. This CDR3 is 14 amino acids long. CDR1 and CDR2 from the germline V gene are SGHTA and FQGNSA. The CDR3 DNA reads TGTGCCAGCAGCTTCTCGACAGGCCAAGAGACCCAGTACTTC. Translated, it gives CASSFSTGQETQYF.

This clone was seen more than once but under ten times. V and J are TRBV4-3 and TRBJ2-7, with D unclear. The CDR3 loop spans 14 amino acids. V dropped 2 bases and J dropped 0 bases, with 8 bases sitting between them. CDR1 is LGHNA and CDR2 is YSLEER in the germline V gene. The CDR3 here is CASSQSRNSYEQYF. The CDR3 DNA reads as TGCGCCAGCAGCCAATCCAGGAACTCCTACGAGCAGTACTTC.